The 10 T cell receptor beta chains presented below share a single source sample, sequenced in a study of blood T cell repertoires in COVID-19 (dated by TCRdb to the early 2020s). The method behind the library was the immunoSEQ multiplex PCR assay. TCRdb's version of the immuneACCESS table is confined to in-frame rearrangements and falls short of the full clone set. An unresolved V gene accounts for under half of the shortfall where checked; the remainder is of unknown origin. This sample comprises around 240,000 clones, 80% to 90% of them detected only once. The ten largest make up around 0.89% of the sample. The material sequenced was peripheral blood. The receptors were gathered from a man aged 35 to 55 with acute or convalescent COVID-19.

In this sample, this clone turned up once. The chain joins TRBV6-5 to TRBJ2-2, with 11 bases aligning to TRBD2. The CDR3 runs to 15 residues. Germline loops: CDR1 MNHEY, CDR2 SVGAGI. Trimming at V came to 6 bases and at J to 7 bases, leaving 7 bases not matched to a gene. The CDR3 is CASRALAGGRGELFF. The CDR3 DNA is TGTGCCAGCAGGGCCTTAGCGGGGGGGCGCGGGGAGCTGTTTTTT.

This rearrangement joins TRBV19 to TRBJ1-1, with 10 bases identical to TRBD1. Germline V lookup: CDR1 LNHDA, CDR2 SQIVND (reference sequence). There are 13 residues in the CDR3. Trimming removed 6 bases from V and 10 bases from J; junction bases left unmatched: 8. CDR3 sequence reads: CASSAGQGTPAFF. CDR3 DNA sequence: TGTGCCAGTAGCGCGGGACAGGGGACTCCAGCTTTCTTT. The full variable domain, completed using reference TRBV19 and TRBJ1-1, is DGGITQSPKYLFRKEGQNVTLSCEQNLNHDAMYWYRQDPGQGLRLIYYSQIVNDFQKGDIAEGYSVSREKKESFPLTVTSAQKNPTAFYLCASSAGQGTPAFFGQGTRLTVV.

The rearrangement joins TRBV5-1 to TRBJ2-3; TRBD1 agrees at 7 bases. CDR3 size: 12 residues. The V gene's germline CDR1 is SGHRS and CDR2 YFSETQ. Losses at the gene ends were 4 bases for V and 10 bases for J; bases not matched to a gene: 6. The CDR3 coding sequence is TGCGCCAGCAGCGTAAAAGACAGGGCGCAGTATTTT. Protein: CASSVKDRAQYF. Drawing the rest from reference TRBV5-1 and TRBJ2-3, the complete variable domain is KAGVTQTPRYLIKTRGQQVTLSCSPISGHRSVSWYQQTPGQGLQFLFEYFSETQRNKGNFPGRFSGRQFSNSRSEMNVSTLELGDSALYLCASSVKDRAQYFGPGTRLTVL.

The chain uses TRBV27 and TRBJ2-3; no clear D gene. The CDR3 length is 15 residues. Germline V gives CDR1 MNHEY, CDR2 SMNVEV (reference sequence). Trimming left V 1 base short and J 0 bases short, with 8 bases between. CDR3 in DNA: TGTGCCAGCAGTTTATACTCCTCTAGCACAGATACGCAGTATTTT. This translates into CASSLYSSSTDTQYF.

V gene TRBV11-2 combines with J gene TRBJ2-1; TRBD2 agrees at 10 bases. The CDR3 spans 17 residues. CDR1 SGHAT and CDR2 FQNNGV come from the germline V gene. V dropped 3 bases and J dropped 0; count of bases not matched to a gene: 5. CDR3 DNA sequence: TGTGCCAGCAGCTTGAGCGGGGGGGCCAGCTCCTACAATGAGCAGTTCTTC. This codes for CASSLSGGASSYNEQFF.

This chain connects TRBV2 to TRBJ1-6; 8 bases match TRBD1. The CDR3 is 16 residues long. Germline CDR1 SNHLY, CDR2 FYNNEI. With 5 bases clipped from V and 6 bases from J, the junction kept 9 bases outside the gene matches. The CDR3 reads CASSILRDRSNSPLHF. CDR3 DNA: TGTGCCAGCAGTATATTAAGGGACAGGAGTAATTCACCCCTCCACTTT. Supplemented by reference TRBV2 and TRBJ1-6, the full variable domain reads EPEVTQTPSHQVTQMGQEVILRCVPISNHLYFYWYRQILGQKVEFLVSFYNNEISEKSEIFDDQFSVERPDGSNFTLKIRSTKLEDSAMYFCASSILRDRSNSPLHFGNGTRLTVT.

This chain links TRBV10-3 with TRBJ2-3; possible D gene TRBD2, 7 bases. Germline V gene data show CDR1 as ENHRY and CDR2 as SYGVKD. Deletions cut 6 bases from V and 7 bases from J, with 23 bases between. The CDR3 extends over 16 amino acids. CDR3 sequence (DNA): TGTGCCATCAGGGGGGCCGGTGGAGGGAGGGAAAATACGCAGTATTTT. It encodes CAIRGAGGGRENTQYF.

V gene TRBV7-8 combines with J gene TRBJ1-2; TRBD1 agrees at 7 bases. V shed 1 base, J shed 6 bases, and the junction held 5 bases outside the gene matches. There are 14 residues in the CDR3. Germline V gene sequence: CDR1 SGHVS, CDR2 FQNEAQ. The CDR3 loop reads CASSLGQGRDGYTF. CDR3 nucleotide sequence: TGTGCCAGCAGCTTAGGACAGGGTAGGGATGGCTACACCTTC.

CDR3 DNA: TGTGCCAGCAGCTTCACGGGACAGGGGTACGAGCAGTACTTC. The encoded protein is CASSFTGQGYEQYF. V is TRBV7-2 and J is TRBJ2-7; 10 bases match TRBD1. Germline lookup yields CDR1 SGHTA and CDR2 FQGNSA. Losses at the gene ends were 3 bases for V and 4 bases for J; bases not matched to a gene: 3. The CDR3 is made up of 14 amino acids.

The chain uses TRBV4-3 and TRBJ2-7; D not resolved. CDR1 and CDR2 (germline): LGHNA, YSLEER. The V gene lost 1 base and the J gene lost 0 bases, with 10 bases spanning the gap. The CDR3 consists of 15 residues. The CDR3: CASSQVHTNSYEQYF. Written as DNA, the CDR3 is TGCGCCAGCAGCCAAGTCCACACTAACTCCTACGAGCAGTACTTC.